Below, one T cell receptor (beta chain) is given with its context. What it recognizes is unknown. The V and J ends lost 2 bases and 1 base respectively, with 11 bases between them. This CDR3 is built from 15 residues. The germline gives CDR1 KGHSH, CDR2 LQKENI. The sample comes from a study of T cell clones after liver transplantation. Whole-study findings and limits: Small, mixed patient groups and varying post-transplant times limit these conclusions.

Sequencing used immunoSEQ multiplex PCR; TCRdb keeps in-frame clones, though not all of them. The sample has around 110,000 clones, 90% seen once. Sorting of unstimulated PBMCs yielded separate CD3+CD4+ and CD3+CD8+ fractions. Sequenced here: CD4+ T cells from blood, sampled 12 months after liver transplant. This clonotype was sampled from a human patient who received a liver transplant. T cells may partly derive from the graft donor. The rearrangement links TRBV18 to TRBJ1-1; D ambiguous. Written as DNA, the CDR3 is TGTGCCAGCTCACCAAGTCCTGGAGGGAACACTGAAGCTTTCTTT. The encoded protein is CASSPSPGGNTEAFF.